This is a list of T cell receptor beta chains from one sample in a study of blood T cell repertoires in COVID-19. Data came from immunoSEQ multiplex PCR; TCRdb stores just in-frame clones and leaves some out. The table has roughly 200,000 clones, around 86% seen once. Sequencing input: peripheral blood. Receptors originate from a man in his sixties with acute or convalescent COVID-19. The CDR3 runs from the conserved cysteine through the conserved F or W. The D gene is left open where the match is weak. Some rows mark clone size as missing; the rest say once, few, many or name a class of expanded clone.

v_gene	abundance	j_gene	d_gene	CDR3nt	CDR3aa
TRBV5-4	once	TRBJ1-4	.	TGTGCCAGCAGCTTGGCCCCAGGTTCGGCGAATGAAAAACTGTTTTTT	CASSLAPGSANEKLFF
TRBV5-1	.	TRBJ2-3	TRBD1	TGCGCCAGCAGCCCGCACAGGGGACCGTTGGCTAGCACAGATACGCAGTATTTT	CASSPHRGPLASTDTQYF
TRBV27	.	TRBJ2-1	.	TGTGCCAGCAGCCCATTCCCTCCCCCATCGCAGGGGAATGAGCAGTTCTTC	CASSPFPPPSQGNEQFF
TRBV18	few	TRBJ1-1	.	TGTGCCAGCTCACTCCACGGGGAAACGGGTGAAGCTTTCTTT	CASSLHGETGEAFF
TRBV7-2	.	TRBJ1-2	.	TGTGCCAGCAGCCCCCTTTCGCAGGGCTATGGCTACACCTTC	CASSPLSQGYGYTF
TRBV30	.	TRBJ1-1	.	TGTGCCTGGAAGAGAGGGGGCACTGAAGCTTTCTTT	CAWKRGGTEAFF
TRBV3-1/TRBV3-2	.	TRBJ1-6	TRBD1	TGTGCCAGCAGCCATAGTTCGGGACAGGGGTCGCCCCTCCACTTT	CASSHSSGQGSPLHF
TRBV5-4	once	TRBJ2-7	TRBD1	TGTGCCAGCAGCCCCGGACAGGGGAGAGGAACCTACGAGCAGTACTTC	CASSPGQGRGTYEQYF
TRBV6-5	.	TRBJ1-1	.	TGTGCCAGCAAAAAAACAGGGCCCTTGGACACTGAAGCTTTCTTT	CASKKTGPLDTEAFF
TRBV25-1	few	TRBJ1-5	.	TGTGCCAGCAGTGAATCCGGGAACCCCAATCAGCCCCAGCATTTT	CASSESGNPNQPQHF
TRBV21-1	.	TRBJ2-3	.	TGTGCCAGCAGCTCCCAACTACCGGGGGAAGGCACAGATACGCAGTATTTT	CASSSQLPGEGTDTQYF
TRBV5-1	.	TRBJ2-5	TRBD2	TGCGCCAGCAGCTTGGATACTAGCGGCCCCCAAGAGACCCAGTACTTC	CASSLDTSGPQETQYF
TRBV5-1	.	TRBJ2-7	.	TGCGCCAGCAGCTTGGGTCCAGGGGAATACGAGCAGTACTTC	CASSLGPGEYEQYF
TRBV5-1	.	TRBJ2-3	.	TGCGCCAGCAGCTTGGCGGCGGCAAGCACAGATACGCAGTATTTT	CASSLAAASTDTQYF
TRBV7-8	.	TRBJ1-1	TRBD1	TGTGCCAGCAGCCAGATACAGGGGGCGCAGGCTTTCTTT	CASSQIQGAQAFF
TRBV19	.	TRBJ2-2	TRBD2	TGTGCCAGTAGTACTTCGGGACTAGCGGGGCCGAACACCGGGGAGCTGTTTTTT	CASSTSGLAGPNTGELFF
TRBV24-1	few	TRBJ1-1	.	TGTGCCACCAAGACAGGCCCTACCTCTGAAGCTTTCTTT	CATKTGPTSEAFF
TRBV18	.	TRBJ1-2	TRBD1	TGTGCCAGCTCACCAGGGGCAGGGGGCGGCTATGGCTACACCTTC	CASSPGAGGGYGYTF
TRBV2	.	TRBJ1-4	TRBD1	TGTGCCAGCAGGACCGGGACAGGGTGGGAAAAACTGTTTTTT	CASRTGTGWEKLFF
TRBV7-9	.	TRBJ2-3	TRBD2	TGTGCCAGCAGCTCCTATCCGCGGGGGGATGTAGATACGCAGTATTTT	CASSSYPRGDVDTQYF
TRBV29-1	.	TRBJ2-6	.	TGCAGCGTTGGATGGGGGGGCAAGAGCTCTGGGGCCAACGTCCTGACTTTC	CSVGWGGKSSGANVLTF
TRBV2	.	TRBJ1-4	.	TGTGCCAGCAAGTTAGGGGTGGGCTATAATGAAAAACTGTTTTTT	CASKLGVGYNEKLFF